This TCR beta chain came from a study of cytomegalovirus exposure and HLA in healthy donors. About the research overall: The Caucasian-associated ancestry cluster contained about four fifths of the roughly 370 genotyped donors. Study-level points and caveats: Altogether, 170 or so TCR beta chains were recorded as cytomegalovirus-associated. Confirmation in vitro established that a few CMV-associated chains were specific for CMV antigens. The authors assumed roughly uniform sequencing depth across donors for presence/absence analyses.

It was with 60 Vbeta and 13 Jbeta primers that the PCR ran. Some clones are missing from TCRdb's copy, which holds only in-frame ones; the method was immunoSEQ multiplex PCR. This table holds about 48,000 clones. The CDR3 spans 15 residues. CDR1 and CDR2 (germline): MNHEY, SMNVEV (reference sequence). V dropped 4 bases and J dropped 5; count of bases not matched to a gene: 6. About this clone itself: Its antigen remains unidentified.

This chain connects TRBV27 to TRBJ2-5, with 11 bases matching TRBD1. This TCR was recovered from a woman in her forties in good health and CMV-seronegative. Sequenced: PBMCs. The CDR3 region is CASSSRTGGRETQYF. The DNA of the CDR3 is TGTGCCAGCAGTTCCAGGACAGGGGGCCGGGAGACCCAGTACTTC.